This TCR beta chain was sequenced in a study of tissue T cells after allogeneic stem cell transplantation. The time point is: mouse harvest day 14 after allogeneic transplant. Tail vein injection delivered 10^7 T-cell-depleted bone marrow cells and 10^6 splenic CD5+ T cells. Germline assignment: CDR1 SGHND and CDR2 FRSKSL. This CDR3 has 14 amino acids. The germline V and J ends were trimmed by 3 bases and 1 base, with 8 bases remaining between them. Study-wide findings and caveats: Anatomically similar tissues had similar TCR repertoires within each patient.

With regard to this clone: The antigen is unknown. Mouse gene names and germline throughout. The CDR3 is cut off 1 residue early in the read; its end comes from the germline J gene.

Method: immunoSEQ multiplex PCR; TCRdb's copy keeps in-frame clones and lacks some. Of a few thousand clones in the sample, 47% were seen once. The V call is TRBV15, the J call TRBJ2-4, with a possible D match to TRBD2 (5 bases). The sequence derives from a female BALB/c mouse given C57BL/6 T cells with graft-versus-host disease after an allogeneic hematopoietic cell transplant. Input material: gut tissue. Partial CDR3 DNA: TGTGCCAGCAGTTTGAATGGGGGTCAAAACACCTTGTAC. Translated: CASSLNGGQNTLY. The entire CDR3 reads CASSLNGGQNTLYF. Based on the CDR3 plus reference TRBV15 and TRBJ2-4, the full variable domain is DAGVTQTPRHEVAEKGQTIILKCEPVSGHNDLFWYRQTKIQGLELLSYFRSKSLMEDGGAFKDRFKAEMLNSSFSTLKIQPTEPKDSAVYLCASSLNGGQNTLYFGAGTRLSVL.